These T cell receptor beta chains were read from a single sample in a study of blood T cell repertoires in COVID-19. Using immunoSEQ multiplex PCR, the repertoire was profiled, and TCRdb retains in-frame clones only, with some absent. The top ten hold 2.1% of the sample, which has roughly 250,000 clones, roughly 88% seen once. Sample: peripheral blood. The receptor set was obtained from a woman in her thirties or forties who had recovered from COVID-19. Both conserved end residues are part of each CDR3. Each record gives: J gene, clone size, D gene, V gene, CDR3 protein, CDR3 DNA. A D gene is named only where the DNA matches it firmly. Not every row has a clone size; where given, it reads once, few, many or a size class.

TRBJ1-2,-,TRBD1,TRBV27,CASSLEGANGYTF,TGTGCCAGCAGTTTAGAGGGGGCAAATGGCTACACCTTC
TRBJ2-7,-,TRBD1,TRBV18,CASSPRDRPYEQYF,TGTGCCAGCTCACCACGGGACAGACCGTACGAGCAGTACTTC
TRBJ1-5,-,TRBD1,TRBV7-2,CASSMVGTGSQPQHF,TGTGCCAGCAGCATGGTTGGGACAGGGAGTCAGCCCCAGCATTTT
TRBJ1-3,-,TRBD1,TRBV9,CASSTGQGLSGNTIYF,TGTGCCAGCAGCACCGGACAGGGGCTCTCTGGAAACACCATATATTTT
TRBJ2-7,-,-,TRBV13,CASSGPRGEQYF,TGTGCCAGCAGCGGGCCTCGGGGGGAGCAGTACTTC
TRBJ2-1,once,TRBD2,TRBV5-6,CASSPQLAGGPENEQFF,TGTGCCAGCAGCCCTCAACTAGCGGGAGGGCCGGAGAATGAGCAGTTCTTC
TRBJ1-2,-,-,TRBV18,CASSPSGGRPNGYTF,TGTGCCAGCTCACCATCGGGGGGACGTCCCAATGGCTACACCTTC
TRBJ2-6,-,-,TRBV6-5,CATLQGTGANVLTF,TGTGCCACCCTACAGGGTACTGGGGCCAACGTCCTGACTTTC
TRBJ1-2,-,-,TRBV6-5,CASSFGRGDGYTF,TGTGCCAGCAGTTTTGGGCGGGGGGATGGCTACACCTTC
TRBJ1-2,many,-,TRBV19,CASSSGGVSYGYTF,TGTGCCAGTAGTAGCGGCGGGGTTTCCTATGGCTACACCTTC
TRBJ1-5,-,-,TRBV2,CASSEWTESNQPQHF,TGTGCCAGCAGTGAATGGACAGAAAGCAATCAGCCCCAGCATTTT
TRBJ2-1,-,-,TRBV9,CASSVFGESDEQFF,TGTGCCAGCAGCGTCTTCGGGGAATCCGATGAGCAGTTCTTC
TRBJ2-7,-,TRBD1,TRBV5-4,CASSLDRGAYEQYF,TGTGCCAGCAGCCTGGACAGGGGTGCCTACGAGCAGTACTTC
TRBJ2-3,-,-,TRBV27,CASSLYPIPSASTDTQYF,TGTGCCAGCAGTTTATACCCGATCCCTAGCGCTAGCACAGATACGCAGTATTTT
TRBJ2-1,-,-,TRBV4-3,CASSQDSSSYNEQFF,TGCGCCAGCAGCCAGGACAGTAGCTCCTACAATGAGCAGTTCTTC
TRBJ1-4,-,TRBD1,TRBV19,CASRTRDSENEKLFF,TGTGCCAGTAGGACCCGGGACAGTGAAAATGAAAAACTGTTTTTT
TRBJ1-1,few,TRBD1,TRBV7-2,CASSQGTGRNGEAFF,TGTGCCAGCAGCCAAGGGACAGGGAGGAACGGTGAAGCTTTCTTT
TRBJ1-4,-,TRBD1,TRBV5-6,CASSLTGGDEKLFF,TGTGCCAGCAGCCTGACAGGGGGCGATGAAAAACTGTTTTTT
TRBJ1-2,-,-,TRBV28,CATTTRYGYTF,TGTGCCACCACAACCAGATATGGCTACACCTTC
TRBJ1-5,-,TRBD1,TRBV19,CASSSGTGYNQPQHF,TGTGCCAGTAGTTCCGGGACAGGGTATAATCAGCCCCAGCATTTT
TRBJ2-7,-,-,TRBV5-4,CASSSGDRRNVYEQYF,TGTGCCAGCAGCTCCGGAGACAGGAGAAATGTGTACGAGCAGTACTTC
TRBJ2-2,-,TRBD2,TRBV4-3,CASSQRTSVAGELFF,TGCGCCAGCAGCCAAAGGACTAGCGTCGCCGGGGAGCTGTTTTTT
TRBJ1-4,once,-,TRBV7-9,CASSSAQRYGGVSEKLFF,TGTGCCAGCAGCTCCGCCCAGCGTTACGGGGGAGTAAGTGAAAAACTGTTTTTT
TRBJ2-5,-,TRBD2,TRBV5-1,CASRFSGTNVETQYF,TGCGCCAGCAGATTTAGCGGGACAAACGTAGAGACCCAGTACTTC
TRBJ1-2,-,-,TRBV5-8,CASSLPLRYTF,TGTGCCAGCAGCTTGCCCCTTCGCTACACCTTC
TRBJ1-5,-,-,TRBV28,CASSLIHRGNQPQHF,TGTGCCAGCAGTTTAATCCACAGGGGCAATCAGCCCCAGCATTTT
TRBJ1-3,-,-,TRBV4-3,CASSPRRGFPGNTIYF,TGCGCCAGCAGCCCCCGGAGAGGGTTCCCTGGAAACACCATATATTTT
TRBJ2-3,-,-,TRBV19,CASSISGGSPGTDTQYF,TGTGCCAGTAGTATTTCCGGGGGTTCCCCGGGCACAGATACGCAGTATTTT
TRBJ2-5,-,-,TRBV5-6,CASSYFVGLAYETQYF,TGTGCCAGCAGCTATTTTGTCGGACTCGCCTACGAGACCCAGTACTTC
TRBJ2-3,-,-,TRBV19,CACRQEGRSDTQYF,TGTGCCTGTCGTCAGGAGGGAAGGTCAGATACGCAGTATTTT
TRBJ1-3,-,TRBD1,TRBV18,CASSPDRVLGNTIYF,TGTGCCAGCTCACCGGACAGGGTGTTAGGAAACACCATATATTTT
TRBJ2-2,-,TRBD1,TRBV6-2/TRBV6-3,CASSSSGTGTGELFF,TGTGCCAGCAGTTCCAGTGGGACAGGGACCGGGGAGCTGTTTTTT